This T cell receptor (beta chain) was identified in a study of Graves' ophthalmopathy and Graves' hyperthyroidism. Investigators amplified TCR beta CDR3 regions from RNA transcripts. HTBI primers served in a first-round RT-PCR, which a second-round multiplex PCR followed. Using its own MiXCR run on the multiplex PCR reads, TCRdb lists one record per CDR3 protein. Of 350,000 to 400,000 distinct CDR3 sequences in the sample, approximately 20% are singletons; the top ten hold about 1.6%. The junction had 21 bases not matched to a gene; V was cut back by 1 base and J by 0 bases. Germline-derived CDR1 and CDR2 are DFQATT and SNEGSKA (reference sequence). The CDR3 extends over 21 amino acids. This clonotype was detected many times.

Sequenced input: peripheral blood. The sequence was collected from a woman younger than 30 with Graves' ophthalmopathy. The chain links TRBV20-1 to TRBJ2-5; 9 bases agree with TRBD1. The CDR3 DNA reads TGCAGTGCTAGAGTATTAACCAGGGTCTCCGACGGGACAGGGTACCAAGAGACCCAGTACTTC. It codes for CSARVLTRVSDGTGYQETQYF.